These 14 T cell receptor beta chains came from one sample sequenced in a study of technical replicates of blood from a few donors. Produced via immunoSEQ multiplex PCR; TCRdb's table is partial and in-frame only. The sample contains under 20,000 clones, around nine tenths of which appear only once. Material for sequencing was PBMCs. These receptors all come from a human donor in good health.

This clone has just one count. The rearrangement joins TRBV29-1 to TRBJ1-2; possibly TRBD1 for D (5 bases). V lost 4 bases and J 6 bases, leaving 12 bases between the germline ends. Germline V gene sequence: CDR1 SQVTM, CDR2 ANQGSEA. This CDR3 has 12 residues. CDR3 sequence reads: CSVVNGGNGYTF. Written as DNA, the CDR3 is TGCAGCGTTGTAAACGGGGGGAATGGCTACACCTTC.

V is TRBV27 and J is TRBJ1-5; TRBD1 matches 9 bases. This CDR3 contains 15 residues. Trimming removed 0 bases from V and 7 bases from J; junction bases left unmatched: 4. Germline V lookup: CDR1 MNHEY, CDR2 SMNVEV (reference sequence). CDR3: CASSLSGQGGQPQHF. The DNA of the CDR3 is TGTGCCAGCAGTTTATCGGGACAGGGTGGCCAGCCCCAGCATTTT.

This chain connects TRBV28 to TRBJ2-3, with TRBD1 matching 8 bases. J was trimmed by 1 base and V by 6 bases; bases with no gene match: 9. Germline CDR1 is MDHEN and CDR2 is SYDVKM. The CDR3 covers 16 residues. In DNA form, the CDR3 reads TGTGCCAGCAGGCCGGGACAGGCCCAGGGCACAGATACGCAGTATTTT. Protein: CASRPGQAQGTDTQYF. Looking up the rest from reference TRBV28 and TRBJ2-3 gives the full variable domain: DVKVTQSSRYLVKRTGEKVFLECVQDMDHENMFWYRQDPGLGLRLIYFSYDVKMKEKGDIPEGYSVSREKKERFSLILESASTNQTSMYLCASRPGQAQGTDTQYFGPGTRLTVL.

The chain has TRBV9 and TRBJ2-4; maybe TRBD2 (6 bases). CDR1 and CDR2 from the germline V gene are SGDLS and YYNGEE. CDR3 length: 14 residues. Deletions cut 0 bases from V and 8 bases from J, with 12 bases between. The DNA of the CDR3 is TGTGCCAGCAGCGTAGGGAGGGGCGGGGACATTCAGTACTTC. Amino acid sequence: CASSVGRGGDIQYF.

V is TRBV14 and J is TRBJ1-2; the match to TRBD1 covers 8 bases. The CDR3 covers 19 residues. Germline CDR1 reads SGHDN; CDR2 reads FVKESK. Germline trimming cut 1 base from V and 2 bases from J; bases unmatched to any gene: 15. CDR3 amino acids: CASSQGPFLTGDLNYGYTF. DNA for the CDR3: TGTGCCAGCAGCCAAGGCCCGTTTCTGACAGGGGACTTGAACTATGGCTACACCTTC.

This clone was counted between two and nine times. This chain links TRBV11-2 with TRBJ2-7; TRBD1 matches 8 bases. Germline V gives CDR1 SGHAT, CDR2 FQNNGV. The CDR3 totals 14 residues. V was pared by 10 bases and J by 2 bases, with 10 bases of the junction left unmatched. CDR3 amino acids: CATGGMDRAYEQYF. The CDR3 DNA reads TGTGCCACAGGGGGCATGGACCGGGCCTACGAGCAGTACTTC.

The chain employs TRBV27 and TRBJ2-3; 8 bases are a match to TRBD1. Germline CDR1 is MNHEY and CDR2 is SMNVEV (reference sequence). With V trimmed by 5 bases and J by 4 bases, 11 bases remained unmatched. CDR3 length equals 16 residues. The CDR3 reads CASSPLGTGSADTQYF. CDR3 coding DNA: TGTGCCAGCAGTCCACTCGGGACAGGCAGCGCAGATACGCAGTATTTT.

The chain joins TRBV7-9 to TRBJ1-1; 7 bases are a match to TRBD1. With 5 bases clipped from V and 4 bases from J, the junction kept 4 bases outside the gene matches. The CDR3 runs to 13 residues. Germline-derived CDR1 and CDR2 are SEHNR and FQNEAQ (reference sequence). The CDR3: CASSLTGTTEAFF. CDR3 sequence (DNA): TGTGCCAGCAGCCTGACAGGGACCACTGAAGCTTTCTTT.

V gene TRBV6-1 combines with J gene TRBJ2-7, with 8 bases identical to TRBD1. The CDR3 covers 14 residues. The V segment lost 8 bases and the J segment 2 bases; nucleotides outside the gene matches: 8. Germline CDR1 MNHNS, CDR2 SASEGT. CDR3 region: CASATGQGTYEQYF. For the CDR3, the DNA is TGTGCCAGCGCTACAGGACAGGGAACCTACGAGCAGTACTTC.

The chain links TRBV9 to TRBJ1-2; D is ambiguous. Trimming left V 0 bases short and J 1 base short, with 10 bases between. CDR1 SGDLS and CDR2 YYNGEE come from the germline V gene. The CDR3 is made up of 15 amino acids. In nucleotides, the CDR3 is TGTGCCAGCAGCGTAGGCCGGGTCCTTAACTATGGCTACACCTTC. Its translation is CASSVGRVLNYGYTF.

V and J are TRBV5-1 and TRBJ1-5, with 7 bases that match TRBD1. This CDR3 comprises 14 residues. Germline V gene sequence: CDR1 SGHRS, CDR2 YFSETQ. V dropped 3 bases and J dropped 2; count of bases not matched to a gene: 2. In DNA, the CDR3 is TGCGCCAGCAGCTCAGGACAGGGCAATCAGCCCCAGCATTTT. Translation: CASSSGQGNQPQHF.

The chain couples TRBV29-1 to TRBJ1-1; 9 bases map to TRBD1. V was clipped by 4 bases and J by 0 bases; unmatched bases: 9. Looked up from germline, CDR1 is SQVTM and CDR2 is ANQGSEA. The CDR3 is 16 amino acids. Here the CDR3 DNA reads TGCAGCGTTGTTAGGGGACAGGGTGTCATGAACACTGAAGCTTTCTTT. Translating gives CSVVRGQGVMNTEAFF.

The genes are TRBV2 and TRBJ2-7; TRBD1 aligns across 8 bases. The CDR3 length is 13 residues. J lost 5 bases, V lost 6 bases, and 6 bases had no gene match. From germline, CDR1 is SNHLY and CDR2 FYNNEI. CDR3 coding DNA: TGTGCCAGCAGGGACAGGGTGGCCCACGAGCAGTACTTC. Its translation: CASRDRVAHEQYF.

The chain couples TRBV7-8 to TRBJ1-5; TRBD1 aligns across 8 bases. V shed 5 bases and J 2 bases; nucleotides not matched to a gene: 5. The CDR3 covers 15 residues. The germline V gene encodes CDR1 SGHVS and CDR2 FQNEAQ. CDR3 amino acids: CASSKDREGNQPQHF. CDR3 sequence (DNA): TGTGCCAGCAGCAAGGACAGGGAGGGCAATCAGCCCCAGCATTTT.